This T cell receptor beta chain originates from a study of CD8 T cells in Susac syndrome (dated by TCRdb to about 2019). Context from the whole study: Whether CD8+ T cell activation and differentiation in Susac syndrome was antigen driven was tested using repertoire sequencing.

High-throughput TCR beta sequencing profiled peripheral blood CD8+ and CD4+ T cells from healthy donors, Susac syndrome patients and multiple sclerosis patients. Healthy donors were age- and sex-matched controls. Bulk CD8+ and CD4+ T cells were purified magnetically by negative isolation, whereas CD8+ TEMRA cells were enriched by FACS. Blood was collected in EDTA tubes and processed within 24 hours, with PBMCs isolated through density gradient centrifugation. PBMCs intended for TCR sequencing were cryopreserved in liquid nitrogen and were subsequently thawed in a 37 degrees C water bath. A purity of at least 90% was achieved for sorted or isolated CD4+, CD8+ and CD8+ TEMRA cells. On this clonotype itself: The specificity of this receptor is unknown. No much larger clonotype is one base removed from it; base qualities were not supplied.

Here V drops 4 bases and J drops 1 base, and the junction holds 3 bases not matched to any gene. The CDR1 and CDR2 encoded by the germline V gene are MDHEN and SYDVKM. The CDR3, from cysteine to phenylalanine, totals 16 residues. CDR3 DNA only is kept here, 48 bases in frame from base 1. RNA was extracted using the RNeasy kit, and roughly 0.5 to 1 ug of the RNA was reverse transcribed with random hexamers. TCR beta CDR3 regions were amplified with the immunoSEQ multiplex PCR assay covering 54 Vbeta and 13 Jbeta segments. PCR amplification bias was corrected using a synthetic template baseline for primer optimization and computational correction. The published analysis was carried out like this. Reads were assigned to V, D and J genes according to IMGT and analyzed in immunoSEQ Analyzer, with only productive sequences retained. Clonality was computed as one minus Shannon entropy normalized by log2 of the number of productive unique sequences. For each patient and control, public and private clones were evaluated within the 100 most prevalent clones. Susac-specific clones were defined as absent from healthy and MS cohorts, 800 to 1,200 published viral clones and other ImmuneACCESS disease sequences. Using fastp at Q25 and MiXCR, TCRdb reprocessed the public reads and kept productive beta chains. One record per CDR3 amino acid sequence lists the most common genes and DNA. In this record, the V and J calls reflect TCRdb's handling and not the investigators' own analysis. For this sample there are under 200,000 distinct CDR3 sequences; around 95% appear just once. 0.11% to 0.15% of the sample belongs to the ten largest clones.

The paper as a whole reports these results and caveats: The number of individuals in the TCR sequencing and HLA analysis was recognized as being relatively small.

The TCR comes from a human donor in good health. Sample: CD4+ T cells from PBMCs. The rearrangement joined TRBV28 to TRBJ2-5; 13 bases in the junction line up with TRBD2. CDR3 protein: CASSSRTSGSQETQYF. The DNA is as follows: TGTGCCAGCAGTTCTAGGACTAGCGGGAGCCAAGAGACCCAGTACTTC.